The next 19 T cell receptor beta chains were all read from a single sample in a study of response to subunit inactivated influenza vaccine. Via MiXCR, TCRdb re-called the RT-PCR reads, giving one row per CDR3 protein. This sample has about 480,000 distinct CDR3 sequences, with 13% found just once. Sequenced material: PBMCs from blood, taken 40 to 50 days after vaccination. The receptors derive from a man aged 50-59 years who received an inactivated influenza vaccine.

This clonotype was seen more than once but under ten times. V usage is TRBV5-1 and J usage is TRBJ2-5, with D maybe TRBD1 (6 bases). The V end was cut by 4 bases, the J end by 5 bases, with 18 bases between. Per germline, CDR1 SGHRS and CDR2 YFSETQ. CDR3 size: 15 residues. The CDR3: CASSTGQTIGETQYF. DNA for the CDR3: TGCGCCAGCAGCACCGGACAGACAATAGGGGAGACCCAGTACTTC.

This clonotype was seen at least ten times. The V gene is TRBV7-9, the J gene TRBJ2-1; 7 positions match TRBD1. Germline assignment: CDR1 SEHNR and CDR2 FQNEAQ (reference sequence). CDR3 length equals 17 residues. V shed 1 base, J shed 6 bases, and the junction held 12 bases outside the gene matches. The CDR3 DNA reads as TGTGCCAGCAGCTTAGGCGAGGTGAGACAGGGTCGCAATGAGCAGTTCTTC. This encodes CASSLGEVRQGRNEQFF.

This clonotype was recorded many times. V and J are TRBV5-6 and TRBJ2-5; D is undetermined. Looked up from germline, CDR1 is SGHDT and CDR2 is YYEEEE. The CDR3 contains 13 residues. The ends were cut back, 1 base at V and 4 bases at J, with 8 bases in the middle. CDR3 sequence: CASSLQVPETQYF. The CDR3 coding sequence is TGTGCCAGCAGCTTGCAGGTCCCAGAGACCCAGTACTTC.

V gene TRBV2 combines with J gene TRBJ2-1; TRBD2 agrees at 8 bases. This CDR3 comprises 15 residues. Trimming at V came to 3 bases and at J to 4 bases, leaving 5 bases not matched to a gene. CDR1 and CDR2 from the germline V gene are SNHLY and FYNNEI. DNA of the CDR3: TGTGCCAGCAGTGATCAAATAGCGGGGTACAATGAGCAGTTCTTC. As protein: CASSDQIAGYNEQFF.

This clonotype was counted only a few times. The chain is built from TRBV5-1 and TRBJ2-7, with 8 bases matching TRBD1. Germline V gives CDR1 SGHRS, CDR2 YFSETQ. V was pared by 4 bases and J by 4 bases, with 7 bases of the junction left unmatched. The CDR3 extends over 14 amino acids. The CDR3, as DNA: TGCGCCAGCAGCACGGACAGGGCGGATTACGAGCAGTACTTC. The encoded protein is CASSTDRADYEQYF.

The sample holds a few counts of this clonotype. This chain uses TRBV5-3 with TRBJ2-7; D call uncertain. TRBV5-3 is assigned to the ORF class and has an uncertain function. CDR3 size: 13 residues. The ends were cut back, 2 bases at V and 3 bases at J, with 9 bases in the middle. The CDR3 protein is CARSFLPFYEQYF. The CDR3 nucleotides are TGTGCCAGAAGCTTCCTCCCTTTCTACGAGCAGTACTTC.

In this sample, this clonotype turned up a few times. The chain uses TRBV5-6 and TRBJ2-7; D tentatively fits TRBD1 or TRBD2 (6 bases each). V shed 4 bases and J shed 8 bases, with 13 bases lying between them. The V gene's germline CDR1 is SGHDT and CDR2 YYEEEE. The CDR3 is 12 amino acids. The CDR3 DNA reads TGTGCCAGCAGCAAGCGAGGGGGGCAGCAGTACTTC. Translated: CASSKRGGQQYF.

This clonotype was seen ten or more times. Written as DNA, the CDR3 is TGTGCCAGCAGTGCTTCCTCGACGGTGGCCTCTTACAATGAGCAGTTCTTC. This translates into CASSASSTVASYNEQFF. The chain joins TRBV6-1 to TRBJ2-1; no definite D call. Trimming left V 4 bases short and J 4 bases short, with 20 bases between. Germline loops: CDR1 MNHNS, CDR2 SASEGT. This CDR3 contains 17 residues.

The chain recombines TRBV10-3 with TRBJ1-2; possibly TRBD1 for D (5 bases). This CDR3 is 16 amino acids long. Per the germline V gene, CDR1 is ENHRY and CDR2 is SYGVKD. The germline V and J ends were trimmed by 3 bases and 1 base, with 15 bases remaining between them. CDR3 DNA: TGTGCCATCAGTGACTTGGGGGACCAAGTTAACTATGGCTACACCTTC. Translated: CAISDLGDQVNYGYTF.

This clonotype was seen a handful of times. The chain couples TRBV20-1 to TRBJ2-1, with 10 bases identical to TRBD2. The ends lost 1 base at V and 9 bases at J; junction bases unmatched: 12. Germline V CDR1 and CDR2: DFQATT, SNEGSKA (reference sequence). This CDR3 has 16 residues. Here the CDR3 DNA reads TGCAGTGCTAGAGGAGCTAGCGGGAGATTTGCGGGTGAGCAGTTCTTC. Translating it yields CSARGASGRFAGEQFF.

The gene calls are TRBV4-2 and TRBJ2-1; 9 nucleotides line up with TRBD2. Germline lookup yields CDR1 LGHNA and CDR2 YNFKEQ. J was trimmed by 8 bases and V by 3 bases; bases with no gene match: 11. The CDR3 is 16 amino acids. The CDR3 region has the DNA TGTGCCAGCAGCCATGGCGCGGGGGGGAGGTTCGATGAGCAGTTCTTC. As protein: CASSHGAGGRFDEQFF.

The sample holds a few counts of this clonotype. The J gene is TRBJ2-1, the V gene TRBV6-5; D may correspond to TRBD1 or TRBD2 (5 bases each). This CDR3 comprises 13 residues. Germline CDR1 reads MNHEY; CDR2 reads SVGAGI. V lost 0 bases to trimming and J lost 9 bases, with 9 bases between them. The CDR3: CASSYSLRGEQFF. The CDR3, as DNA: TGTGCCAGCAGTTACTCCTTGAGGGGTGAGCAGTTCTTC.

This clonotype was counted ten times or more. The genes are TRBV12-3 or TRBV12-4 and TRBJ2-2, with D possibly being TRBD1 (5 bases). V was clipped by 10 bases and J by 5 bases, with 20 bases between them. The CDR3 has 15 amino acids. CDR3 in amino acids: CATDKGAGMTGELFF. Here the CDR3 DNA reads TGTGCCACCGACAAAGGGGCAGGGATGACCGGGGAGCTGTTTTTT.

In its sample, this clonotype was seen a few times. This sequence joins TRBV4-1 and TRBJ2-2, with 15 positions matching TRBD2. Germline V lookup: CDR1 MGHRA, CDR2 YSYEKL. Germline trimming cut 4 bases from V and 9 bases from J; bases unmatched to any gene: 3. This CDR3 has 15 amino acids. The CDR3 protein is CASSLGLAGGRELFF. CDR3 nucleotide sequence: TGCGCCAGCAGCCTGGGACTAGCGGGAGGCCGGGAGCTGTTTTTT.

The sample holds a few counts of this clonotype. V and J are TRBV24-1 and TRBJ1-1, with D possibly TRBD1 on 6 matching bases. CDR3 length: 14 amino acids. Germline-derived CDR1 and CDR2 are KGHDR and SFDVKD. Trimming took off 7 bases at V and 2 bases at J, with 13 bases between the two ends. The CDR3 nucleotides read TGTGCCACCAGACCACAGGGCTCAAACACTGAAGCTTTCTTT. It encodes CATRPQGSNTEAFF.

This clonotype occurred a few times. The V gene is TRBV10-3, the J gene TRBJ2-5; perhaps TRBD1 as D (6 bases). The V and J ends lost 6 bases and 2 bases respectively, with 13 bases between them. The CDR3 covers 14 residues. Germline lookup yields CDR1 ENHRY and CDR2 SYGVKD. As DNA, the CDR3 is TGTGCCATCAGAAAAGAAACAGGGCAAGAGACCCAGTACTTC. Protein: CAIRKETGQETQYF.

CDR3 residues: CASSEAGSMQETQYF. For the CDR3, the DNA is TGCGCCAGCAGTGAGGCGGGGTCCATGCAAGAGACCCAGTACTTC. The chain joins TRBV10-1 to TRBJ2-5; D might be TRBD2 (6 bases). The V and J ends lost 2 bases and 2 bases respectively, with 12 bases between them. The CDR3 sequence is 15 residues long. Germline V lookup: CDR1 WNHNN, CDR2 SYGVQD (reference sequence).

A few counts support this clonotype. CDR3 in amino acids: CAISESHSQYF. The CDR3 region has the DNA TGTGCCATCAGTGAGTCACACAGTCAGTACTTC. The chain has TRBV10-3 and TRBJ2-7; unclear D gene. V lost 0 bases to trimming and J lost 10 bases, with 7 bases between them. Germline lookup yields CDR1 ENHRY and CDR2 SYGVKD. This CDR3 spans 11 amino acids.

This clonotype was picked up a small number of times. The rearrangement uses TRBV7-2 and TRBJ2-3; D is undetermined. Germline V gene lookup returns CDR1 SGHTA and CDR2 FQGNSA. V gave up 2 bases and J gave up 1 base, with 4 bases separating them. The CDR3 consists of 13 residues. CDR3: CASSLLRTDTQYF. The CDR3 coding sequence is TGTGCCAGCAGCTTACTCCGCACAGATACGCAGTATTTT.